This TCR beta chain came from a study of patients and donors after allogeneic stem cell transplantation. Via MiXCR, TCRdb re-called the RT-PCR reads, giving one row per CDR3 protein. The table has roughly 960,000 distinct CDR3 sequences, over 15% seen once. The specimen sequenced was blood, either unsorted or a sorted T cell fraction (not recorded which). The clonotype originates from a human donor who was either an allogeneic HSCT recipient or a stem cell or donor lymphocyte infusion donor (not recorded which). It is not recorded whose cells these are; they may come from a transplant donor.

The CDR3 is CASSEGLGFNGYTF. The CDR3 DNA reads TGTGCCAGCAGTGAAGGGCTGGGTTTCAATGGCTACACCTTC. The rearrangement links TRBV2 to TRBJ1-2; D is uncertain. The germline CDR1 and CDR2 sequences are SNHLY and FYNNEI. The CDR3 has 14 amino acids. V was pared by 1 base and J by 6 bases, with 12 bases between.